This T cell receptor beta chain appears in the sequencing data of a study of T cells after posttransplantation cyclophosphamide. TCRdb's table, derived via immunoSEQ multiplex PCR, lists solely in-frame clones and lacks some. Sampling found 45,000 to 55,000 clones, none seen once. CDR1 is SEHNR, CDR2 FQNEAQ, per germline (reference sequence). CDR3 length equals 15 residues. The V and J ends lost 5 bases and 4 bases respectively, with 15 bases between them. This clone was found many times. Its antigen is currently unknown. Study-wide findings and caveats: Blood and skin or GI T cell repertoires showed limited TRB overlap.

The chain couples TRBV7-9 to TRBJ2-1, with a weak D call TRBD2 (6 bases). Input material: PBMCs. The sequence was obtained from a man aged 40-49 years in good health, CMV-negative, and a related stem cell transplant donor. The CDR3 region is CASSPTVGLYNEQFF. CDR3 sequence (DNA): TGTGCCAGCAGCCCGACAGTTGGACTATACAATGAGCAGTTCTTC.